A selection of T cell receptor beta chains follows, all from one sample in a study of T cell repertoires in cytomegalovirus infection. These receptors lack a known antigen. TCRdb re-analysed the reads in MiXCR, keeping a single row per CDR3 protein. The data contain approximately 260,000 distinct CDR3 sequences, less than 25% of them singletons. The sample consisted of cultured PBMCs, taken from culture after CMV antigen stimulation. All receptors come from a human donor in good health (CMV status not recorded). Some clones in this sample may be carry-over from other donors' samples. Each CDR3 is given with its conserved first and last residue. Fields, in order: D gene, clone size, J gene, V gene, CDR3 protein, CDR3 DNA. A D gene is named only where the DNA matches it firmly. Only some rows state a clone size, as once, few, many or a class for expanded clones.

D: NA; size: NA; J: TRBJ2-2; V: TRBV4-3; CDR3: CASSQDLVLNTGELFF; DNA: TGCGCCAGCAGCCAAGATCTAGTGTTGAACACCGGGGAGCTGTTTTTT
D: NA; size: few; J: TRBJ2-5; V: TRBV27; CDR3: CASKTGRETQYF; DNA: TGTGCCAGCAAAACCGGGAGAGAGACCCAGTACTTC
D: NA; size: few; J: TRBJ2-1; V: TRBV7-9; CDR3: CASSPPGLPYNEQFF; DNA: TGTGCCAGCAGCCCACCGGGTCTCCCCTACAATGAGCAGTTCTTC
D: NA; size: few; J: TRBJ2-2; V: TRBV7-3; CDR3: CAGRVYTGELFF; DNA: TGTGCCGGCAGGGTATACACCGGGGAGCTGTTTTTT
D: TRBD2; size: NA; J: TRBJ2-2; V: TRBV19; CDR3: CASSIPPLAGGGTGELFF; DNA: TGTGCCAGTAGTATACCTCCCTTAGCGGGAGGGGGAACCGGGGAGCTGTTTTTT
D: NA; size: medium-sized; J: TRBJ2-5; V: TRBV7-2; CDR3: CASSLGTQGSPKETQYF; DNA: TGTGCCAGCAGCTTAGGCACACAGGGAAGTCCTAAAGAGACCCAGTACTTC
D: TRBD1; size: few; J: TRBJ1-2; V: TRBV7-2; CDR3: CASSLWDSNYGYTF; DNA: TGTGCCAGCAGCTTATGGGACAGCAACTATGGCTACACCTTC
D: NA; size: NA; J: TRBJ1-2; V: TRBV5-4; CDR3: CASSNGGVAGYTF; DNA: TGTGCCAGCAGCAATGGCGGGGTCGCCGGCTACACCTTC
D: TRBD2; size: few; J: TRBJ2-3; V: TRBV15; CDR3: CATSRDPGTSGLTQYF; DNA: TGTGCCACCAGCAGAGATCCCGGGACTAGCGGACTAACGCAGTATTTT
D: NA; size: many; J: TRBJ1-2; V: TRBV7-8; CDR3: CASSLVQDRNYGYTF; DNA: TGTGCCAGCAGCTTAGTCCAAGACAGAAACTATGGCTACACCTTC
D: TRBD2; size: NA; J: TRBJ2-2; V: TRBV6-5; CDR3: CASSYGASGHTGELFF; DNA: TGTGCCAGCAGTTACGGGGCTAGCGGACACACCGGGGAGCTGTTTTTT
D: NA; size: NA; J: TRBJ2-2; V: TRBV7-6; CDR3: CASSSRLWKVGELFF; DNA: TGTGCCAGCAGCTCGCGCCTTTGGAAGGTCGGGGAGCTGTTTTTT
D: NA; size: many; J: TRBJ1-2; V: TRBV7-2; CDR3: CASRPDRSGGYTF; DNA: TGTGCCAGCAGACCCGACAGGTCAGGGGGCTACACCTTC
D: NA; size: many; J: TRBJ1-6; V: TRBV7-2; CDR3: CASSPGRGYDSPLHF; DNA: TGTGCCAGCAGCCCCGGGAGGGGTTATGATTCACCCCTCCACTTT
D: TRBD2; size: few; J: TRBJ2-3; V: TRBV12-3/TRBV12-4; CDR3: CASSLELAGGDTQYF; DNA: TGTGCCAGCAGTTTGGAACTAGCGGGAGGGGATACGCAGTATTTT
D: NA; size: NA; J: TRBJ1-3; V: TRBV12-3/TRBV12-4; CDR3: CASTHLQGLFGNTIYF; DNA: TGTGCCAGCACCCATCTCCAGGGGCTATTTGGAAACACCATATATTTT
D: NA; size: NA; J: TRBJ1-4; V: TRBV6-2/TRBV6-3; CDR3: CASSMTVEKLFF; DNA: TGTGCCAGCAGTATGACGGTTGAAAAACTGTTTTTT
D: NA; size: NA; J: TRBJ1-1; V: TRBV20-1; CDR3: CSARDFLSTVYTEAFF; DNA: TGCAGTGCTAGAGATTTTTTATCGACGGTATACACTGAAGCTTTCTTT
D: NA; size: NA; J: TRBJ2-2; V: TRBV7-4; CDR3: CASSSSASNTGELFF; DNA: TGTGCCAGCAGCTCTAGCGCCTCCAACACCGGGGAGCTGTTTTTT
D: TRBD1; size: NA; J: TRBJ2-5; V: TRBV27; CDR3: CASSATSGTGRRETQYF; DNA: TGTGCCAGCAGCGCTACCTCCGGGACAGGGAGGAGAGAGACCCAGTACTTC
D: TRBD1; size: few; J: TRBJ2-3; V: TRBV4-3; CDR3: CASSHVQGARDTQYF; DNA: TGCGCCAGCAGCCATGTACAGGGGGCTAGAGATACGCAGTATTTT
D: NA; size: NA; J: TRBJ1-3; V: TRBV6-5; CDR3: CASSIRTAGPGNTIYF; DNA: TGTGCCAGCAGCATCAGGACAGCCGGGCCTGGAAACACCATATATTTT
D: NA; size: many; J: TRBJ2-7; V: TRBV7-6; CDR3: CASSSFGLAASYEQYF; DNA: TGTGCCAGCAGCTCATTCGGGTTAGCGGCCTCCTACGAGCAGTACTTC
D: NA; size: NA; J: TRBJ1-2; V: TRBV20-1; CDR3: CSARDERGYTF; DNA: TGCAGTGCTAGAGATGAAAGAGGCTACACCTTC
D: TRBD1; size: NA; J: TRBJ2-5; V: TRBV12-5; CDR3: CASAGTVMETQYF; DNA: TGTGCTAGTGCCGGGACAGTAATGGAGACCCAGTACTTC
D: TRBD2; size: few; J: TRBJ2-1; V: TRBV20-1; CDR3: CSARRTSGNIMRDEQFF; DNA: TGCAGTGCTAGGCGGACTAGCGGGAACATAATGAGGGATGAGCAGTTCTTC
D: NA; size: many; J: TRBJ1-5; V: TRBV7-2; CDR3: CASSPTTNQPQHF; DNA: TGTGCCAGCAGCCCTACGACCAATCAGCCCCAGCATTTT
D: TRBD2; size: many; J: TRBJ2-1; V: TRBV7-2; CDR3: CASSQRLAGAYNEQFF; DNA: TGTGCCAGCAGCCAACGCTTAGCGGGAGCCTACAATGAGCAGTTCTTC
D: NA; size: many; J: TRBJ1-1; V: TRBV5-1; CDR3: CASSLGYGRGNTEAFF; DNA: TGCGCCAGCAGCTTGGGGTATGGACGGGGAAACACTGAAGCTTTCTTT
D: NA; size: many; J: TRBJ2-2; V: TRBV7-7; CDR3: CASSSANTGELFF; DNA: TGTGCCAGCAGCTCAGCGAACACCGGGGAGCTGTTTTTT
D: NA; size: NA; J: TRBJ2-5; V: TRBV6-2/TRBV6-3; CDR3: CASSYGATRTQYF; DNA: TGTGCCAGCAGTTACGGGGCAACCAGGACCCAGTACTTC
D: TRBD1; size: NA; J: TRBJ2-2; V: TRBV6-2/TRBV6-3; CDR3: CASRPTGSTGELFF; DNA: TGTGCCAGCAGACCGACAGGGTCCACCGGGGAGCTGTTTTTT
D: NA; size: few; J: TRBJ2-2; V: TRBV11-2; CDR3: CASNFLGELFF; DNA: TGTGCCAGCAACTTTCTGGGGGAGCTGTTTTTT
D: NA; size: many; J: TRBJ2-1; V: TRBV5-6; CDR3: CASSLGVPGREQFF; DNA: TGTGCCAGCAGCTTGGGGGTTCCCGGGCGTGAGCAGTTCTTC
D: TRBD2; size: NA; J: TRBJ2-3; V: TRBV7-2; CDR3: CASTLFIAGGRDTQYF; DNA: TGTGCCAGCACCCTGTTTATAGCGGGAGGAAGAGATACGCAGTATTTT
D: NA; size: many; J: TRBJ2-3; V: TRBV7-2; CDR3: CASSLAMTDTQYF; DNA: TGTGCCAGCAGCTTAGCAATGACAGATACGCAGTATTTT
D: TRBD1; size: many; J: TRBJ2-2; V: TRBV5-1; CDR3: CASSTGTAGELFF; DNA: TGCGCCAGCAGCACCGGGACAGCAGGGGAGCTGTTTTTT
D: NA; size: few; J: TRBJ1-5; V: TRBV7-2; CDR3: CASSFSQPDQPQHF; DNA: TGTGCCAGCAGCTTCTCGCAGCCAGATCAGCCCCAGCATTTT
D: TRBD1; size: many; J: TRBJ1-2; V: TRBV11-2; CDR3: CASSLGGQGWYGYTF; DNA: TGTGCCAGCAGCTTAGGGGGACAGGGCTGGTATGGCTACACCTTC
D: TRBD2; size: NA; J: TRBJ2-1; V: TRBV4-3; CDR3: CASSQEGLAGYNEQFF; DNA: TGCGCCAGCAGCCAAGAGGGACTAGCGGGATACAATGAGCAGTTCTTC
D: NA; size: many; J: TRBJ2-1; V: TRBV7-2; CDR3: CASSPRTGYNEQFF; DNA: TGTGCCAGCAGCCCCCGGACTGGCTACAATGAGCAGTTCTTC
D: TRBD2; size: NA; J: TRBJ2-3; V: TRBV20-1; CDR3: CSAISGTSTYF; DNA: TGCAGTGCTATTTCCGGGACTAGCACCTATTTT
D: NA; size: NA; J: TRBJ2-3; V: TRBV6-1; CDR3: CASRGGGGADTQYF; DNA: TGTGCCAGCAGAGGAGGGGGAGGCGCAGATACGCAGTATTTT
D: TRBD1; size: few; J: TRBJ2-1; V: TRBV12-3/TRBV12-4; CDR3: CASSLDRGPPYNEQFF; DNA: TGTGCCAGCAGTTTGGACAGGGGGCCCCCCTACAATGAGCAGTTCTTC
D: NA; size: NA; J: TRBJ2-2; V: TRBV28; CDR3: CASSLGGGPGNTGELFF; DNA: TGTGCCAGCAGCCTTGGCGGCGGACCTGGGAACACCGGGGAGCTGTTTTTT
D: NA; size: NA; J: TRBJ1-3; V: TRBV7-9; CDR3: CASSLRDQVSGNTIYF; DNA: TGTGCCAGCAGCTTAAGGGATCAAGTCTCTGGAAACACCATATATTTT
D: NA; size: many; J: TRBJ1-1; V: TRBV12-3/TRBV12-4; CDR3: CASSLDRWWTEAFF; DNA: TGTGCCAGCAGTTTAGACAGATGGTGGACTGAAGCTTTCTTT
D: TRBD2; size: NA; J: TRBJ2-1; V: TRBV12-3/TRBV12-4; CDR3: CASSLGTSGAPYNEQFF; DNA: TGTGCCAGCAGTCTGGGGACTAGCGGAGCCCCTTACAATGAGCAGTTCTTC
D: TRBD2; size: many; J: TRBJ2-1; V: TRBV12-3/TRBV12-4; CDR3: CASSWGLAGVDEQFF; DNA: TGTGCCAGCAGTTGGGGACTAGCGGGAGTTGATGAGCAGTTCTTC
D: NA; size: NA; J: TRBJ1-1; V: TRBV6-5; CDR3: CASSYFAEMNTEAFF; DNA: TGTGCCAGCAGTTACTTCGCCGAAATGAACACTGAAGCTTTCTTT
D: TRBD1; size: NA; J: TRBJ2-2; V: TRBV5-5; CDR3: CASSLRRGPGGELFF; DNA: TGTGCCAGCAGCTTACGCAGGGGGCCCGGCGGGGAGCTGTTTTTT